One sample yielded the 20 T cell receptor beta chains listed below, sequenced in a study of T cells in Graves' hyperthyroidism and ophthalmopathy. TCR beta CDR3 sequences were amplified from RNA transcripts. Primed by the HTBI set, a first-round RT-PCR was run on the TCR CDR3. TCRdb re-called the multiplex PCR reads with MiXCR, one entry per CDR3 protein. The sample lists 600,000 or so distinct CDR3 sequences; roughly 46% were seen once. The specimen was peripheral blood or thyroid tissue (not recorded which). The origin of the receptors is a woman aged 18-35 years with Graves' hyperthyroidism.

This clonotype has more than one count but fewer than ten. The V gene is TRBV27, the J gene TRBJ1-2; weak D call: TRBD1 (5 bases). Germline values: CDR1 MNHEY, CDR2 SMNVEV (reference sequence). Trimming pared 6 bases from V and 6 bases from J, leaving 8 bases between. This CDR3 is 11 amino acids long. Here the CDR3 DNA reads TGTGCCAGCAGGGACACTCATGGCTACACCTTC. Translating it yields CASRDTHGYTF.

This clonotype was seen only a few times. The chain employs TRBV11-2 and TRBJ2-2; D perhaps matches TRBD2 (5 bases). CDR1 SGHAT and CDR2 FQNNGV come from the germline V gene. Trimming took off 0 bases at V and 7 bases at J, with 9 bases between the two ends. This CDR3 has 14 amino acids. CDR3 in amino acids: CASSLEGRDGELFF. CDR3 nucleotides: TGTGCCAGCAGCTTAGAGGGGAGAGACGGGGAGCTGTTTTTT.

Details on this clonotype: The junction shows a germline mismatch at one end, possibly a read error. The chain has TRBV20-1 and TRBJ2-7, with D possibly being TRBD1 or TRBD2 (5 bases each). The CDR3 sequence is 14 residues long. Germline values: CDR1 DFQATT, CDR2 SNEGSKA (reference sequence). CDR3: CSARERGAAGELYF. In nucleotides, the CDR3 is TGCAGTGCTAGAGAAAGGGGAGCGGCCGGGGAGCTGTACTTC.

This clonotype was counted many times. The rearrangement links TRBV13 to TRBJ1-5; no firm D call. CDR1 and CDR2 from the germline V gene are PRHDT and FYEKMQ (reference sequence). The CDR3 consists of 14 residues. The V end was cut by 3 bases, the J end by 3 bases, with 9 bases between. The CDR3: CASSFGRLNQPQHF. Written as DNA, the CDR3 is TGTGCCAGCAGCTTCGGACGGCTCAATCAGCCCCAGCATTTT.

The chain joins TRBV7-9 to TRBJ1-1; TRBD1 matches at 7 bases. V was pared by 5 bases and J by 5 bases, with 8 bases of the junction left unmatched. Germline CDR1 SEHNR, CDR2 FQNEAQ (reference sequence). The CDR3 is made up of 14 amino acids. CDR3 coding DNA: TGTGCCAGCAGCGCGACAGGGAGGGGAACTGAAGCTTTCTTT. Amino acids: CASSATGRGTEAFF.

The chain couples TRBV20-1 to TRBJ2-5; D might be TRBD1 or TRBD2, each matching 5 bases. Trimming removed 5 bases at V and 5 bases at J, with 21 bases between. The length of the CDR3 is 15 residues. Germline V lookup: CDR1 DFQATT, CDR2 SNEGSKA (reference sequence). The CDR3 protein is CSAGGRGRLRETQYF. The DNA of the CDR3 is TGCAGTGCTGGGGGACGGGGCAGACTGAGGGAGACCCAGTACTTC.

The chain is built from TRBV7-9 and TRBJ2-6; no clear D. Trimming removed 2 bases from V and 0 bases from J, with 17 bases in between. CDR3 length equals 19 residues. The V gene's germline CDR1 is SEHNR and CDR2 FQNEAQ (reference sequence). Here the CDR3 DNA reads TGTGCCAGCAGCTTAAGGTTCTCGGCAGCCCTCTCTGGGGCCAACGTCCTGACTTTC. Amino acid sequence: CASSLRFSAALSGANVLTF.

In this sample, this clonotype turned up once. The rearrangement uses TRBV10-3 and TRBJ1-5; 11 nucleotides match TRBD1. Trimming cost V 10 bases and J 6 bases; bases outside gene matches: 5. CDR3 length: 13 amino acids. Germline-derived CDR1 and CDR2 are ENHRY and SYGVKD. In DNA, the CDR3 is TGTGCCACCCGGACAGGGGGCTCTCAGCCCCAGCATTTT. It codes for CATRTGGSQPQHF.

The chain employs TRBV29-1 and TRBJ2-7; no clear D. The J call may not be correct, given that the DNA end is closer to TRBJ2-1. The germline gives CDR1 SQVTM, CDR2 ANQGSEA. This CDR3 has 11 residues. CDR3 coding DNA: TGCAGCGTTGCGTCAGCTGTGGGGCAGTTCTTC. Encoded protein: CSVASAVGQFF.

This clonotype has a handful of counts. This chain links TRBV20-1 with TRBJ2-5; 12 bases agree with TRBD1. With 3 bases clipped from V and 1 base from J, the junction kept 3 bases outside the gene matches. The CDR3 has 15 amino acids. Germline CDR1 and CDR2: DFQATT and SNEGSKA (reference sequence). CDR3 bases: TGCAGTGCTAGGCCGGGACAGGGGGCCCAAGAGACCCAGTACTTC. As protein: CSARPGQGAQETQYF.

The rearrangement joins TRBV24-1 to TRBJ1-2, with no clear D. Per the germline V gene, CDR1 is KGHDR and CDR2 is SFDVKD. This CDR3 spans 12 amino acids. Trimming removed 7 bases at V and 0 bases at J, with 5 bases between. CDR3: CATSASNYGYTF. CDR3 DNA: TGTGCCACCAGCGCCTCTAACTATGGCTACACCTTC.

The chain joins TRBV2 to TRBJ2-1; 12 nucleotides align to TRBD2. V lost 5 bases, J lost 6 bases, and 5 bases stayed unmatched. The CDR3 consists of 15 residues. Germline V lookup: CDR1 SNHLY, CDR2 FYNNEI. This chain's CDR3 is CASSQTSGGINEQFF. The CDR3 DNA follows: TGTGCCAGCAGTCAGACTAGCGGGGGAATCAATGAGCAGTTCTTC.

The count of this clonotype is one. V gene TRBV9 combines with J gene TRBJ1-1; no firm D call. The CDR3 contains 14 residues. V was cut by 7 bases and J by 6 bases, with 19 bases left in between. CDR1 and CDR2 (germline): SGDLS, YYNGEE. The CDR3 spells CASSPSTGASEAFF. The CDR3 DNA reads TGTGCCAGCTCACCCTCGACCGGAGCCTCTGAAGCTTTCTTT.

The chain carries TRBV5-5 and TRBJ1-5; D gene unclear. Germline V gene data show CDR1 as SGHKS and CDR2 as YYEKEE (reference sequence). The CDR3 is made up of 14 amino acids. Trimming removed 4 bases at V and 4 bases at J, with 12 bases between. The CDR3 DNA is TGTGCCAGCAGCCTGGGTTCGGCTAATCAGCCCCAGCATTTT. It encodes CASSLGSANQPQHF.

This sequence joins TRBV7-2 and TRBJ1-2; 11 positions match TRBD1. This CDR3 spans 16 amino acids. Germline trimming cut 4 bases from V and 5 bases from J; bases unmatched to any gene: 9. CDR1 and CDR2 (germline): SGHTA, FQGNSA. The CDR3 protein is CASSSQGQGDWYGYTF. The CDR3 DNA is TGTGCCAGCAGCTCACAGGGACAGGGGGATTGGTATGGCTACACCTTC.

This clonotype was counted between two and nine times. This rearrangement joins TRBV7-2 to TRBJ1-4, with D perhaps matching TRBD1 (6 bases). From germline, CDR1 is SGHTA and CDR2 FQGNSA. V gave up 7 bases and J gave up 7 bases, with 13 bases separating them. This CDR3 spans 13 amino acids. The CDR3 here is CASTDLGGEKLFF. The CDR3 DNA reads as TGTGCCAGCACCGACCTAGGGGGTGAAAAACTGTTTTTT.

This clonotype has a single count. A much larger clone differs from this one at a single base, so this may be a read error. V is TRBV24-1 and J is TRBJ1-1, with D hard to call. The germline CDR1 and CDR2 sequences are KGHDR and SFDVKD. This CDR3 has 14 amino acids. V lost 3 bases, J lost 1 base, and 8 bases lay in between. The CDR3 loop reads CATSDGTPNTEAFF. For the CDR3, the DNA is TGTGCCACCAGTGATGGAACGCCGAACACTGAAGCTTTCTTT.

The rearrangement joins TRBV7-8 to TRBJ1-1; D unclear. V was shortened by 5 bases and J by 4 bases, with 14 bases between the two germline ends. The CDR3 runs to 14 residues. CDR1 is SGHVS and CDR2 is FQNEAQ in the germline V gene. CDR3 sequence reads: CASSQRQILTEAFF. The CDR3 nucleotides are TGTGCCAGCAGCCAACGGCAGATTCTCACTGAAGCTTTCTTT. Looking up the rest from reference TRBV7-8 and TRBJ1-1 gives the full variable domain: GAGVSQSPRYKVAKRGQDVALRCDPISGHVSLFWYQQALGQGPEFLTYFQNEAQLDKSGLPSDRFFAERPEGSVSTLKIQRTQQEDSAVYLCASSQRQILTEAFFGQGTRLTVV.

This clonotype was seen only a few times. The chain links TRBV9 to TRBJ1-5; D remains ambiguous. CDR1 is SGDLS and CDR2 is YYNGEE in the germline V gene. The CDR3 length is 13 residues. V was clipped by 5 bases and J by 6 bases, with 12 bases between them. CDR3 DNA sequence: TGTGCCAGCAGTCCTATCGGGTGTCAGCCCCAGCATTTT. It codes for CASSPIGCQPQHF.

This rearrangement joins TRBV10-3 to TRBJ1-6; D remains ambiguous. V was trimmed by 4 bases and J by 13 bases, leaving 8 bases between them. This CDR3 region has 11 residues. Germline lookup yields CDR1 ENHRY and CDR2 SYGVKD. DNA of the CDR3: TGTGCCATCAGTGCGGGAGGGCCCCTCCACTTT. Amino acid sequence: CAISAGGPLHF.